A selection of T cell receptor beta chains follows, all from one sample in a study of response to subunit inactivated influenza vaccine. TCRdb fed the RT-PCR reads into MiXCR, producing one record per CDR3 protein. There are more than 450,000 distinct CDR3 sequences in the sample; around 8% occur only once, and 13% lies in the top ten. The sequencing here drew on PBMCs from blood, taken about 24 months after vaccination. All receptors come from a man aged 50 to 69 who received an inactivated influenza vaccine. The CDR3 runs from the conserved cysteine through the conserved F or W. The order of the fields is D gene, CDR3 length, clone size, V gene, J gene, CDR3 DNA, CDR3 protein. D genes are given only for firm matches. The listing skips clone size in some rows; elsewhere it reads once, few, many or a size class.

D: .
length: 15
size: .
V: TRBV2
J: TRBJ2-5
DNA: TGTGCCAGCAGTGAACTGGGATTTAGGGGAGAGACCCAGTACTTC
CDR3: CASSELGFRGETQYF

D: .
length: 17
size: few
V: TRBV18
J: TRBJ2-4
DNA: TGTGCCAGCTCACCTTCTTCCCGGGGGCTAACCAAAAACATTCAGTACTTC
CDR3: CASSPSSRGLTKNIQYF

D: .
length: 12
size: many
V: TRBV15
J: TRBJ2-7
DNA: TGTGCCACCAGCAAGTGGGGCTACGAGCAGTACTTC
CDR3: CATSKWGYEQYF

D: .
length: 12
size: .
V: TRBV18
J: TRBJ1-1
DNA: TGTGCCAGCTCACCAACAGAGTCTGAAGCTTTCTTT
CDR3: CASSPTESEAFF

D: .
length: 13
size: few
V: TRBV29-1
J: TRBJ2-5
DNA: TGCAGCGTTGATTCCAGGGAAAAGGGGACCCAGTACTTC
CDR3: CSVDSREKGTQYF

D: TRBD2
length: 13
size: .
V: TRBV6-2/TRBV6-3
J: TRBJ2-3
DNA: TGTGCCAGCAGTTATTCCGCGGGGGGAACGCAGTATTTT
CDR3: CASSYSAGGTQYF

D: .
length: 15
size: .
V: TRBV18
J: TRBJ2-1
DNA: TGTGCCAGCTCACCAACTAGCACCAACTACAATGAGCAGTTCTTC
CDR3: CASSPTSTNYNEQFF

D: TRBD1
length: 16
size: few
V: TRBV6-1
J: TRBJ2-7
DNA: TGTGCCAGCAGTCGGGGACAGGGCCTCAACTCCTACGAGCAGTACTTC
CDR3: CASSRGQGLNSYEQYF

D: .
length: 13
size: many
V: TRBV25-1
J: TRBJ1-6
DNA: TGTGCCAGCAGAGAGGGGGAGAATTCACCCCTCCACTTT
CDR3: CASREGENSPLHF

D: .
length: 12
size: .
V: TRBV6-5
J: TRBJ1-3
DNA: TGTGCCAGCACAGATGTAGGAAACACCATATATTTT
CDR3: CASTDVGNTIYF

D: .
length: 15
size: few
V: TRBV27
J: TRBJ2-3
DNA: TGTGCCAGCAGTTTAGGCGGGATCGACACAGATACGCAGTATTTT
CDR3: CASSLGGIDTDTQYF

D: .
length: 15
size: .
V: TRBV20-1
J: TRBJ2-1
DNA: TGCAGTGCTAGCCCAACAGGGAGGATCGGCAATGAGCAGTTCTTC
CDR3: CSASPTGRIGNEQFF

D: .
length: 14
size: few
V: TRBV7-6
J: TRBJ2-1
DNA: TGTGCCAGCAGCTTAAGTACGCCGCCTGGTGAGCAGTTCTTC
CDR3: CASSLSTPPGEQFF

D: .
length: 13
size: few
V: TRBV20-1
J: TRBJ2-7
DNA: TGCAGTGCTAGGCGGGACAGCCCCTACGAGCAGTACTTC
CDR3: CSARRDSPYEQYF

D: .
length: 18
size: few
V: TRBV6-5
J: TRBJ1-6
DNA: TGTGCCAGCAGTTACCGCAGGGGCGAGACGAGGGATAATTCACCCCTCCACTTT
CDR3: CASSYRRGETRDNSPLHF

D: .
length: 13
size: few
V: TRBV24-1
J: TRBJ2-3
DNA: TGTGCCACCCGAGGTGGACTTACAGATACGCAGTATTTT
CDR3: CATRGGLTDTQYF

D: .
length: 14
size: .
V: TRBV4-1
J: TRBJ2-2
DNA: TGCGCCAGCAGCCCTTGGGGGACCACCGGGGAGCTGTTTTTT
CDR3: CASSPWGTTGELFF

D: .
length: 15
size: .
V: TRBV4-3
J: TRBJ1-1
DNA: TGCGCCAGCAGCCAATCCGGGACTCAGAACACTGAAGCTTTCTTT
CDR3: CASSQSGTQNTEAFF

D: .
length: 14
size: .
V: TRBV20-1
J: TRBJ2-7
DNA: TGCAGTGCTGGAGATTCGGGTAGCACCTACGAGCAGTACTTC
CDR3: CSAGDSGSTYEQYF

D: .
length: 13
size: .
V: TRBV24-1
J: TRBJ2-1
DNA: TGTGCCACCACACGGTCTCCCTACAATGAGCAGTTCTTC
CDR3: CATTRSPYNEQFF

D: TRBD1
length: 15
size: many
V: TRBV11-1
J: TRBJ2-7
DNA: TGTGCCAGCAGCCCTTTGGACAGGTCCGCCTACGAGCAGTACTTC
CDR3: CASSPLDRSAYEQYF

D: .
length: 14
size: many
V: TRBV7-2
J: TRBJ2-3
DNA: TGTGCCAGCAGCTTAGGAGACTACACAGATACGCAGTATTTT
CDR3: CASSLGDYTDTQYF

D: .
length: 14
size: few
V: TRBV10-3
J: TRBJ2-3
DNA: TGTGCCATCAGTGAGTCTTCGGTGTCATATACGCAGTATTTT
CDR3: CAISESSVSYTQYF

D: .
length: 15
size: few
V: TRBV7-2
J: TRBJ1-2
DNA: TGTGCCAGCAGCCCCCACCACCAGACCTACTATGGCTACACCTTC
CDR3: CASSPHHQTYYGYTF

D: TRBD2
length: 18
size: few
V: TRBV11-2
J: TRBJ2-7
DNA: TGTGCCAGCAGCTCGGGACTAGCGGGAGGGCCTACCAGGAACGAGCAGTACTTC
CDR3: CASSSGLAGGPTRNEQYF

D: TRBD1
length: 14
size: few
V: TRBV12-3/TRBV12-4
J: TRBJ1-1
DNA: TGTGCCAGCACCCGACAGGGGGCGAACACTGAAGCTTTCTTT
CDR3: CASTRQGANTEAFF

D: .
length: 15
size: few
V: TRBV28
J: TRBJ1-1
DNA: TGTGCCAGCAGCGGTGGCCGGGGCGCGATTACTGAAGCTTTCTTT
CDR3: CASSGGRGAITEAFF

D: .
length: 11
size: .
V: TRBV20-1
J: TRBJ2-7
DNA: TGCACAGGACGTGTTCAAGGGATTCAGTACTTC
CDR3: CTGRVQGIQYF

D: TRBD1
length: 14
size: .
V: TRBV6-5
J: TRBJ1-2
DNA: TGTGCCAGCAGTTATTCGACAGGGAGGGATGGCTACACCTTC
CDR3: CASSYSTGRDGYTF

D: .
length: 14
size: few
V: TRBV15
J: TRBJ2-2
DNA: TGTGCCACCAGCCCGATGAGGTATTCCGGGGAGCTGTTTTTT
CDR3: CATSPMRYSGELFF

D: TRBD2
length: 16
size: many
V: TRBV28
J: TRBJ2-7
DNA: TGTGCCAGCAGTTTACGACAAGGTAGCGGGGGGTACGAGCAGTACTTC
CDR3: CASSLRQGSGGYEQYF

D: .
length: 14
size: .
V: TRBV20-1
J: TRBJ2-2
DNA: TGCAGTGTCGGGGTGGCGGCAAAGGGCGGGGAGCTGTTTTTT
CDR3: CSVGVAAKGGELFF

D: TRBD1
length: 15
size: .
V: TRBV5-1
J: TRBJ2-7
DNA: TGCGCCAGCCTTATACCGACAGGGCCCGGCGACGAGCAGTACTTC
CDR3: CASLIPTGPGDEQYF

D: TRBD2
length: 19
size: many
V: TRBV6-1
J: TRBJ2-7
DNA: TGTGCCAGCAGGCCACGAAGACGGACTAGCGGGTTGAGCTCCTACGAGCAGTACTTC
CDR3: CASRPRRRTSGLSSYEQYF

D: .
length: 15
size: many
V: TRBV7-8
J: TRBJ2-4
DNA: TGTGCCAGCAGCTTAGGGGCAGCCGCCAAAAACATTCAGTACTTC
CDR3: CASSLGAAAKNIQYF

D: .
length: 14
size: few
V: TRBV6-2/TRBV6-3
J: TRBJ1-1
DNA: TGTGCCAGCAGTTACTCGGGGATGGGCACTGAAGCTTTCTTT
CDR3: CASSYSGMGTEAFF

D: .
length: 14
size: .
V: TRBV20-1
J: TRBJ1-1
DNA: TGCAGTGCTAGTAATGGGCTGAGGAACACTGAAGCTTTCTTT
CDR3: CSASNGLRNTEAFF

D: .
length: 13
size: few
V: TRBV27
J: TRBJ1-2
DNA: TGTGCCAGCAGAGGGGGGAATAACTATGGCTACACCTTC
CDR3: CASRGGNNYGYTF

D: .
length: 14
size: .
V: TRBV12-3/TRBV12-4
J: TRBJ2-7
DNA: TGTGCCAGCAGTATCCGGGACGCAGCCTACGAGCAGTACTTC
CDR3: CASSIRDAAYEQYF

D: TRBD2
length: 16
size: few
V: TRBV20-1
J: TRBJ2-3
DNA: TGCAGTGCCCTTCGGACTAGCGGAATATACACAGATACGCAGTATTTT
CDR3: CSALRTSGIYTDTQYF

D: .
length: 15
size: few
V: TRBV7-9
J: TRBJ1-1
DNA: TGTGCCAGCAGCTCCGGTTGGGCAGGGTCCACTGAAGCTTTCTTT
CDR3: CASSSGWAGSTEAFF

D: .
length: 14
size: few
V: TRBV20-1
J: TRBJ2-5
DNA: TGCAGTGCTAGAAGTCTCCGGAGCAGCGAGACCCAGTACTTC
CDR3: CSARSLRSSETQYF

D: .
length: 13
size: few
V: TRBV20-1
J: TRBJ2-2
DNA: TGCAGTGCGAGTTCGAGTCGCACCGGGGAGCTGTTTTTT
CDR3: CSASSSRTGELFF